These T cell receptor beta chains were read from a single sample in a study of cytomegalovirus exposure and HLA in healthy donors. TCRdb's table, derived via immunoSEQ multiplex PCR, lists solely in-frame clones and lacks some. Altogether 150,000 to 200,000 clones are present, about 89% being singletons, with the ten largest covering 7.2%. The sequenced material came from PBMCs. The receptors here all came from a man aged 25-45 years in good health and CMV-seropositive. The CDR3 runs from the conserved cysteine through the conserved F or W. Fields, in order: clone size, J gene, D gene, V gene, CDR3 protein, CDR3 DNA. The D gene is left open where the match is weak. Clone size is not always given. Where it is, it says once, few, many or a class for expanded clones.

clone size: many
J gene: TRBJ2-7
D gene: TRBD2
V gene: TRBV19
CDR3 protein: CASSPRTFGGEQYF
CDR3 DNA: TGTGCCAGTAGCCCTCGGACCTTCGGGGGGGAGCAGTACTTC

clone size: -
J gene: TRBJ1-2
D gene: -
V gene: TRBV11-3
CDR3 protein: CASSLGRYPVSGYTF
CDR3 DNA: TGTGCCAGCAGCTTAGGACGCTACCCCGTATCGGGCTACACCTTC

clone size: -
J gene: TRBJ2-6
D gene: TRBD1
V gene: TRBV23-1
CDR3 protein: CASSQSDRGPADGANVLTF
CDR3 DNA: TGCGCCAGCAGTCAATCAGACAGGGGCCCCGCCGATGGGGCCAACGTCCTGACTTTC

clone size: -
J gene: TRBJ2-3
D gene: TRBD2
V gene: TRBV5-1
CDR3 protein: CASSFVTSGTDTQYF
CDR3 DNA: TGCGCCAGCAGCTTCGTGACTAGCGGCACAGATACGCAGTATTTT

clone size: -
J gene: TRBJ2-6
D gene: -
V gene: TRBV30
CDR3 protein: CAWSVGGANVLTF
CDR3 DNA: TGTGCCTGGAGTGTCGGAGGGGCCAACGTCCTGACTTTC

clone size: -
J gene: TRBJ2-1
D gene: TRBD2
V gene: TRBV4-1
CDR3 protein: CASSQEVLAGGRWEQFF
CDR3 DNA: TGCGCCAGCAGCCAAGAAGTGCTAGCGGGAGGGAGGTGGGAGCAGTTCTTC

clone size: few
J gene: TRBJ2-5
D gene: -
V gene: TRBV4-2
CDR3 protein: CASSQGQGETQYF
CDR3 DNA: TGTGCCAGCAGCCAAGGGCAGGGAGAGACCCAGTACTTC

clone size: -
J gene: TRBJ1-3
D gene: -
V gene: TRBV7-2
CDR3 protein: CASSLGGGSGNTIYF
CDR3 DNA: TGTGCCAGCAGCTTAGGAGGAGGCTCTGGAAACACCATATATTTT

clone size: -
J gene: TRBJ1-2
D gene: -
V gene: TRBV4-1
CDR3 protein: CASSHPIAALYGYTF
CDR3 DNA: TGCGCCAGCAGCCATCCGATCGCGGCCCTCTATGGCTACACCTTC

clone size: -
J gene: TRBJ1-4
D gene: TRBD1
V gene: TRBV5-1
CDR3 protein: CASSLTGGAKEKLFF
CDR3 DNA: TGCGCCAGCAGCTTAACAGGGGGCGCGAAGGAAAAACTGTTTTTT

clone size: -
J gene: TRBJ2-5
D gene: -
V gene: TRBV2
CDR3 protein: CASNPSLATETQYF
CDR3 DNA: TGTGCCAGCAACCCATCCCTAGCGACGGAGACCCAGTACTTC

clone size: -
J gene: TRBJ2-2
D gene: -
V gene: TRBV7-6
CDR3 protein: CASRTDGTHDTGELFF
CDR3 DNA: TGTGCCAGCAGGACCGACGGGACTCACGACACCGGGGAGCTGTTTTTT

clone size: -
J gene: TRBJ2-5
D gene: TRBD2
V gene: TRBV7-3
CDR3 protein: CASSSPGLAGGETQYF
CDR3 DNA: TGTGCCAGCAGCTCCCCGGGACTAGCGGGAGGGGAGACCCAGTACTTC

clone size: -
J gene: TRBJ2-3
D gene: -
V gene: TRBV11-1
CDR3 protein: CASSTPGPSTDTQYF
CDR3 DNA: TGTGCCAGCAGCACCCCGGGACCGAGCACAGATACGCAGTATTTT

clone size: -
J gene: TRBJ2-1
D gene: -
V gene: TRBV7-2
CDR3 protein: CASSWGESQFF
CDR3 DNA: TGTGCCAGCAGCTGGGGGGAGTCCCAGTTCTTC

clone size: -
J gene: TRBJ2-6
D gene: -
V gene: TRBV27
CDR3 protein: CASRLDPTSTGANVLTF
CDR3 DNA: TGTGCCAGCAGATTAGACCCTACCTCGACTGGGGCCAACGTCCTGACTTTC

clone size: once
J gene: TRBJ1-2
D gene: -
V gene: TRBV7-9
CDR3 protein: CASSLRQPVGYGYTF
CDR3 DNA: TGTGCCAGCAGCTTACGGCAGCCAGTTGGCTATGGCTACACCTTC

clone size: -
J gene: TRBJ2-3
D gene: -
V gene: TRBV18
CDR3 protein: CASSTSGTTDTQYF
CDR3 DNA: TGTGCCAGCTCAACTTCCGGGACAACAGATACGCAGTATTTT

clone size: -
J gene: TRBJ2-3
D gene: -
V gene: TRBV2
CDR3 protein: CASSERLAGAGTQYF
CDR3 DNA: TGTGCCAGCAGTGAAAGGCTGGCAGGCGCCGGTACGCAGTATTTT

clone size: -
J gene: TRBJ2-7
D gene: TRBD1
V gene: TRBV6-5
CDR3 protein: CASSLSRDRGHEQYF
CDR3 DNA: TGTGCCAGCAGTCTCAGTAGGGACAGGGGTCACGAGCAGTACTTC

clone size: -
J gene: TRBJ2-2
D gene: TRBD2
V gene: TRBV9
CDR3 protein: CASSVASGETGELFF
CDR3 DNA: TGTGCCAGCAGCGTAGCCAGCGGGGAAACCGGGGAGCTGTTTTTT

clone size: few
J gene: TRBJ2-7
D gene: TRBD2
V gene: TRBV7-8
CDR3 protein: CASSPSGLSSYEQYF
CDR3 DNA: TGTGCCAGCAGCCCTAGCGGGCTTAGCTCCTACGAGCAGTACTTC

clone size: -
J gene: TRBJ2-7
D gene: TRBD2
V gene: TRBV7-9
CDR3 protein: CASSLTGTIEEQYF
CDR3 DNA: TGTGCCAGCAGCTTGACCGGGACTATAGAAGAGCAGTACTTC

clone size: -
J gene: TRBJ2-1
D gene: TRBD1
V gene: TRBV7-7
CDR3 protein: CASSTGTGPYVEQFF
CDR3 DNA: TGTGCTAGCAGCACCGGGACAGGGCCGTACGTTGAGCAGTTCTTC

clone size: -
J gene: TRBJ2-1
D gene: -
V gene: TRBV9
CDR3 protein: CASSVRWENNEQFF
CDR3 DNA: TGTGCCAGCAGCGTGAGGTGGGAAAACAATGAGCAGTTCTTC

clone size: -
J gene: TRBJ2-7
D gene: -
V gene: TRBV5-8
CDR3 protein: CASSLESRGSVPYEQYF
CDR3 DNA: TGTGCCAGCAGCTTGGAATCCCGAGGGAGCGTCCCCTACGAGCAGTACTTC

clone size: -
J gene: TRBJ2-3
D gene: TRBD2
V gene: TRBV4-1
CDR3 protein: CASSPLQRGNTDTQYF
CDR3 DNA: TGCGCCAGCAGCCCCTTGCAGCGGGGGAACACAGATACGCAGTATTTT

clone size: -
J gene: TRBJ2-7
D gene: -
V gene: TRBV6-5
CDR3 protein: CASSPGTGRFDEQYF
CDR3 DNA: TGTGCCAGCAGCCCCGGGACGGGACGTTTCGACGAGCAGTACTTC

clone size: -
J gene: TRBJ2-1
D gene: -
V gene: TRBV29-1
CDR3 protein: CSVRPRGLNEQFF
CDR3 DNA: TGCAGCGTGAGGCCCCGGGGCCTCAATGAGCAGTTCTTC

clone size: -
J gene: TRBJ2-7
D gene: TRBD1
V gene: TRBV5-1
CDR3 protein: CASSLAGTGAKEQYF
CDR3 DNA: TGCGCCAGCAGCTTGGCGGGGACAGGGGCGAAGGAGCAGTACTTC

clone size: -
J gene: TRBJ2-7
D gene: -
V gene: TRBV5-1
CDR3 protein: CASSPDRPARVLGEQYF
CDR3 DNA: TGCGCCAGCAGCCCGGACCGGCCCGCGCGGGTCCTCGGCGAGCAGTACTTC

clone size: -
J gene: TRBJ2-7
D gene: TRBD2
V gene: TRBV10-3
CDR3 protein: CASRQTSGRNEQYF
CDR3 DNA: TGTGCCAGCCGCCAGACTAGCGGGAGGAACGAGCAGTACTTC

clone size: -
J gene: TRBJ2-1
D gene: -
V gene: TRBV11-2
CDR3 protein: CASSRVGTLKYNEQFF
CDR3 DNA: TGTGCCAGCAGCCGCGTCGGGACTCTTAAATACAATGAGCAGTTCTTC

clone size: -
J gene: TRBJ2-2
D gene: -
V gene: TRBV18
CDR3 protein: CASSPLWENTGELFF
CDR3 DNA: TGTGCCAGCTCACCGCTCTGGGAGAACACCGGGGAGCTGTTTTTT

clone size: -
J gene: TRBJ2-1
D gene: TRBD2
V gene: TRBV6-6
CDR3 protein: CASSYSTGGRDEQFF
CDR3 DNA: TGTGCCAGCAGTTACTCTACGGGAGGACGGGATGAGCAGTTCTTC

clone size: -
J gene: TRBJ1-2
D gene: -
V gene: TRBV5-5
CDR3 protein: CASSLYRDYGYTF
CDR3 DNA: TGTGCCAGCAGCTTGTACAGGGACTATGGCTACACCTTC

clone size: -
J gene: TRBJ2-3
D gene: TRBD1
V gene: TRBV2
CDR3 protein: CASNPPGQGIFTDTQYF
CDR3 DNA: TGTGCCAGCAATCCGCCGGGACAGGGAATTTTCACAGATACGCAGTATTTT

clone size: -
J gene: TRBJ1-1
D gene: -
V gene: TRBV6-5
CDR3 protein: CASSLGIRLNTEAFF
CDR3 DNA: TGTGCCAGCAGTTTAGGGATCAGGCTGAACACTGAAGCTTTCTTT

clone size: -
J gene: TRBJ2-7
D gene: TRBD1
V gene: TRBV28
CDR3 protein: CASTSTGPMTGEYEQYF
CDR3 DNA: TGTGCCAGCACCTCCACTGGGCCGATGACAGGGGAATACGAGCAGTACTTC